This TCR beta chain was profiled in a study of blood T cell repertoires in COVID-19. Looking at the study overall: From the United States, Italy and Spain came samples of acute and convalescent COVID-19. Sources were T cells, B-cell-depleted T cells, or PBMCs; the material itself was cDNA or gDNA.

Source study methods: Amplified reference gene primers provided the basis for estimating nucleated cell counts. Produced via immunoSEQ multiplex PCR; TCRdb's table is partial and in-frame only. Clone size and V and J calls were adopted from that table, with D and trimming inferred from the DNA. Among 150,000 to 200,000 clones listed, roughly 84% were seen once. This clone was detected a few times. CDR3 size: 16 residues. Losses at the gene ends were 5 bases for V and 9 bases for J; bases not matched to a gene: 18. Germline CDR1 SGHTA, CDR2 FQGTGA. The chain combines TRBV7-3 with TRBJ2-5, with 7 nucleotides matching TRBD1. This TCR derives from a woman aged 80 or over with acute or convalescent COVID-19. Sequences were obtained from peripheral blood. This chain's CDR3 is CASSVRTGHPNMAQYF. The CDR3 DNA reads as TGTGCCAGCAGCGTAAGGACAGGCCATCCCAACATGGCCCAGTACTTC. The full variable domain, completed using reference TRBV7-3 and TRBJ2-5, is GAGVSQTPSNKVTEKGKYVELRCDPISGHTALYWYRQSLGQGPEFLIYFQGTGAADDSGLPNDRFFAVRPEGSVSTLKIQRTERGDSAVYLCASSVRTGHPNMAQYFGPGTRLLVL.